One and the same sample provided the 19 T cell receptor beta chains below, sequenced in a study of quantifying T cell responses using KT2 cells. Study-level information: Reverse transcription used primers in the TCR alpha and beta constant regions.

A single-stranded UMI oligo with SP2 sequence was ligated to cDNA 3' ends. The first PCR ran 4 to 5 cycles with an equimolar RC1.1 and RC1.2 beta primer mix. TCRdb processed the UMI-ligation and nested PCR reads anew with MiXCR; each CDR3 protein has one entry. Of about 30,000 distinct CDR3 sequences detected, 7.3% appear once; the ten largest clones hold 15% to 18%. The sample comprised PBMCs spiked with cells of the T cell clone KT2. The receptors were sampled from a human donor.

Many counts were recorded for this clonotype. J is TRBJ2-1 and V is TRBV6-2 or TRBV6-3; TRBD2 matches at 10 bases. V trimming: 5 bases; J trimming: 4 bases; junction bases outside the gene matches: 11. CDR3 length: 17 amino acids. From germline, CDR1 is MNHEY and CDR2 SVGEGT. The DNA for the CDR3 is TGTGCCAGCAGTCCCCCCCGCGGGACTAGCGTTTACAATGAGCAGTTCTTC. Residues: CASSPPRGTSVYNEQFF.

This clonotype has ten or more counts. The CDR3 nucleotides are TGTGCCAGCAAGGAAGGGTACCTTCAAGAGACCCAGTACTTC. This gives the protein CASKEGYLQETQYF. The chain is built from TRBV7-2 and TRBJ2-5; D not certain. Germline CDR1 is SGHTA and CDR2 is FQGNSA. The CDR3 is 14 residues long. V was trimmed by 7 bases and J by 2 bases, leaving 14 bases between them.

The sample holds many counts of this clonotype. The chain's CDR3 is CAISRAGGQETQYF. In DNA form, the CDR3 reads TGTGCCATCAGTCGAGCGGGGGGCCAAGAGACCCAGTACTTC. The chain recombines TRBV10-3 with TRBJ2-5; 9 bases are a match to TRBD2. The CDR3 loop spans 14 amino acids. Trimming took 5 bases from V and 1 from J; bases not matched to a gene: 2. The germline gives CDR1 ENHRY, CDR2 SYGVKD.

Ten or more counts support this clonotype. The chain employs TRBV7-2 and TRBJ1-6; possibly TRBD1 for D (6 bases). Germline V gives CDR1 SGHTA, CDR2 FQGNSA. V shed 4 bases and J shed 6 bases, with 16 bases lying between them. This CDR3 is built from 16 residues. The CDR3 coding sequence is TGTGCCAGCAGCTCCGATTCCGGGACAAGTAATTCACCCCTCCACTTT. This codes for CASSSDSGTSNSPLHF.

This clonotype was counted many times. The J gene is TRBJ1-2, the V gene TRBV28, with 9 nucleotides matching TRBD1. CDR3 size: 13 residues. Unmatched junction bases numbered 5, after V lost 7 bases and J lost 5 bases. The V gene's germline CDR1 is MDHEN and CDR2 SYDVKM. For the CDR3, the DNA is TGTGCCAGCATTGGCGGGACAGGGTATGGCTACACCTTC. This translates into CASIGGTGYGYTF.

This clonotype was seen a few times. The chain is built from TRBV7-3 and TRBJ1-3, with D unclear. The CDR3 runs to 16 residues. Germline V lookup: CDR1 SGHTA, CDR2 FQGTGA. Between the trimmed V and J ends, which lost 5 bases and 2 bases, there was a span of 16 bases. As DNA, the CDR3 is TGTGCCAGCAGCAAAAATCCGGGATCCCCTGGAAACACCATATATTTT. This sequence encodes CASSKNPGSPGNTIYF.

This clonotype was observed a few times. The chain is built from TRBV7-8 and TRBJ2-7; D may be TRBD2 (5 bases). The CDR3 has 14 residues. Trimming stripped 5 bases from V and 4 bases from J, with 15 bases between. In germline, CDR1 is SGHVS, CDR2 FQNEAQ. CDR3 coding DNA: TGTGCCAGCAGCCCCACTAGGTTCGTTTACGAGCAGTACTTC. Amino acid sequence: CASSPTRFVYEQYF. Filled out from reference TRBV7-8 and TRBJ2-7, the complete variable domain reads GAGVSQSPRYKVAKRGQDVALRCDPISGHVSLFWYQQALGQGPEFLTYFQNEAQLDKSGLPSDRFFAERPEGSVSTLKIQRTQQEDSAVYLCASSPTRFVYEQYFGPGTRLTVT.

The V and J genes are TRBV5-5 and TRBJ2-5, with TRBD2 matching 14 bases. The CDR3 is 17 amino acids. Germline CDR1 reads SGHKS; CDR2 reads YYEKEE (reference sequence). V lost 2 bases to trimming and J lost 4 bases; unmatched junction nucleotides: 7. Here the CDR3 reads CASSFGTSGSAGETQYF. The CDR3 DNA reads as TGTGCCAGCAGCTTTGGGACTAGCGGGAGCGCCGGAGAGACCCAGTACTTC.

The rearrangement joins TRBV20-1 to TRBJ1-5; D perhaps matches TRBD1 (6 bases). The CDR3 covers 17 residues. With 2 bases removed from V and 2 bases from J, the gap between germline ends came to 19 bases. CDR1 is DFQATT, CDR2 SNEGSKA, per germline (reference sequence). The CDR3 nucleotides are TGCAGTGCTAGAAATCGAAGGGGGGCGGTAGGCAATCAGCCCCAGCATTTT. This codes for CSARNRRGAVGNQPQHF.

This clonotype was seen repeatedly, ten times or more. V usage is TRBV2 and J usage is TRBJ1-5; 7 bases match TRBD1. Per germline, CDR1 SNHLY and CDR2 FYNNEI. The CDR3 runs 15 residues. The ends lost 8 bases at V and 0 bases at J; junction bases unmatched: 7. The CDR3 DNA is TGTGCCAGCTTAGACAGGGACCTTAGCAATCAGCCCCAGCATTTT. Translation gives CASLDRDLSNQPQHF.

The sample holds many counts of this clonotype. The CDR3 loop is CASSTDRGTPYEQYF. CDR3 nucleotide sequence: TGTGCCAGCAGTACCGACAGGGGTACACCCTACGAGCAGTACTTC. This chain links TRBV6-6 with TRBJ2-7; 8 bases match TRBD1. The CDR3 loop spans 15 amino acids. CDR1 MNHNY and CDR2 SVGAGI come from the germline V gene (reference sequence). Trimming cost V 5 bases and J 2 bases; bases outside gene matches: 8.

This clonotype occurred many times. This chain joins TRBV29-1 and TRBJ1-5; D not certain. CDR3 length: 13 residues. Germline CDR1 reads SQVTM; CDR2 reads ANQGSEA. The V and J ends lost 0 bases and 4 bases respectively, with 7 bases between them. The CDR3 loop is CSVEDQPNQPQHF. CDR3 in DNA: TGCAGCGTTGAAGATCAACCTAATCAGCCCCAGCATTTT.

The chain recombines TRBV27 with TRBJ2-7, with D hard to call. V was cut by 4 bases and J by 11 bases, with 24 bases left in between. The CDR3 is made up of 15 amino acids. CDR1 MNHEY and CDR2 SMNVEV come from the germline V gene (reference sequence). This chain's CDR3 is CASSSYDTATSREYF. CDR3 DNA: TGTGCCAGCAGTTCTTACGATACCGCCACCTCCCGGGAGTACTTC.

A few counts support this clonotype. V and J are TRBV12-3 or TRBV12-4 and TRBJ2-1, with TRBD2 matching over 9 bases. The length of the CDR3 is 13 residues. Losses at the gene ends were 5 bases for V and 9 bases for J; bases not matched to a gene: 5. The chain's CDR3 is CASSPTSGPEQFF. The CDR3, as DNA: TGTGCCAGCAGTCCTACTAGCGGGCCTGAGCAGTTCTTC.

The sample holds a few counts of this clonotype. The chain recombines TRBV7-8 with TRBJ2-5, with D possibly called TRBD1 or TRBD2 (7 bases each). V was shortened by 5 bases and J by 5 bases, with 21 bases between the two germline ends. The CDR3 consists of 16 residues. Germline V CDR1 and CDR2: SGHVS, FQNEAQ. The CDR3 nucleotides read TGTGCCAGCAGCCCAGGGGGGCCTAGCGGCCGGGAGACCCAGTACTTC. This encodes CASSPGGPSGRETQYF.

This clonotype was recorded many times. The chain links TRBV3-1 to TRBJ1-1; 9 nucleotides agree with TRBD1. After removal of 4 bases from V and 3 bases from J, the junction contained 12 bases not matched to a gene. This CDR3 has 17 amino acids. CDR1 and CDR2 (germline): LGHDT, YNNKEL (reference sequence). CDR3 nucleotide sequence: TGTGCCAGCAGCCCGTTTGGACAGGGGAGCCAGGACACTGAAGCTTTCTTT. Its translation is CASSPFGQGSQDTEAFF.

There are many counts of this clonotype. V and J are TRBV4-3 and TRBJ1-3, with D unclear. Trimming removed 0 bases at V and 1 base at J, with 13 bases between. CDR3 length: 17 amino acids. The germline CDR1 and CDR2 sequences are LGHNA and YSLEER. CDR3 bases: TGCGCCAGCAGCCAAGATCTTGTTGGTTTATCTGGAAACACCATATATTTT. Protein: CASSQDLVGLSGNTIYF.

The chain joins TRBV7-8 to TRBJ2-7; 11 nucleotides line up with TRBD2. This CDR3 has 15 residues. V lost 5 bases and J lost 2; bases outside the gene matches: 5. Germline V gene data show CDR1 as SGHVS and CDR2 as FQNEAQ. The CDR3 DNA is TGTGCCAGCAGCATGGGACTAGCGGTTCCCTACGAGCAGTACTTC. Encoded protein: CASSMGLAVPYEQYF. Filled out from reference TRBV7-8 and TRBJ2-7, the complete variable domain reads GAGVSQSPRYKVAKRGQDVALRCDPISGHVSLFWYQQALGQGPEFLTYFQNEAQLDKSGLPSDRFFAERPEGSVSTLKIQRTQQEDSAVYLCASSMGLAVPYEQYFGPGTRLTVT.

This clonotype was counted many times. The chain has TRBV20-1 and TRBJ2-7; 13 bases align to TRBD2. V dropped 4 bases and J dropped 0; count of bases not matched to a gene: 12. Germline loops: CDR1 DFQATT, CDR2 SNEGSKA (reference sequence). The CDR3 is 18 amino acids. CDR3 nucleotide sequence: TGCAGTGCTAAGCCCATAATGGGGACTAGCGGGACCTCCTACGAGCAGTACTTC. Encoded protein: CSAKPIMGTSGTSYEQYF.